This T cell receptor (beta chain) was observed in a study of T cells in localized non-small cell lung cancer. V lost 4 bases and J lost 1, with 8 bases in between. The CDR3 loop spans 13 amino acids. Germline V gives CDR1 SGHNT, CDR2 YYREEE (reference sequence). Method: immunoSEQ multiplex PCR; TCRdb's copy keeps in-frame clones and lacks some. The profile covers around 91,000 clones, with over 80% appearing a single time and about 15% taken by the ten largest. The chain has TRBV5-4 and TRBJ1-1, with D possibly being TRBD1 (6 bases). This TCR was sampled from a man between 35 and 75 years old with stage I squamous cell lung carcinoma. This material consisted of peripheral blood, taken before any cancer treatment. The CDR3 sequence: CASSTTGNTEAFF. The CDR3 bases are TGTGCCAGCAGCACGACAGGGAACACTGAAGCTTTCTTT.